The rows below give T cell receptor beta chains drawn from one sample of a study of read filtering for tumor transcriptome and immune sequencing. TCRdb reprocessed the reads via MiXCR and lists one record per CDR3 protein. Of roughly 130,000 distinct CDR3 sequences in the sample, approximately 13% were seen once. Sequenced sample: a population of CD138-negative cells sorted from bone marrow. Receptor source: a donor aged 40 or older with multiple myeloma. The CDR3 runs from the conserved cysteine through the conserved F or W. A D gene is named only where the DNA matches it firmly. The listing skips clone size in some rows; elsewhere it reads once, few, many or a size class.

CASSPGTISGELFF	TGTGCCAGCAGCCCCGGGACTATCAGCGGGGAGCTGTTTTTT	TRBV11-2	TRBJ2-2	TRBD2	NA
CASSLGRIPYEQYF	TGTGCCAGCAGTTTAGGGCGAATCCCCTACGAGCAGTACTTC	TRBV28	TRBJ2-7	NA	many
CATSSGTGWDTEAFF	TGTGCCACCAGCAGTGGGACCGGGTGGGACACTGAAGCTTTCTTT	TRBV15	TRBJ1-1	NA	many
CASSTGTSGTIYEQFF	TGTGCCAGTAGTACGGGGACTAGCGGGACTATCTATGAGCAGTTCTTC	TRBV19	TRBJ2-1	TRBD2	many
CSARVGGRGNTEAFF	TGCAGTGCTAGAGTCGGCGGCCGGGGGAACACTGAAGCTTTCTTT	TRBV20-1	TRBJ1-1	NA	many
CASRRDGGGSYEQYF	TGCGCCAGCAGGCGGGACGGCGGGGGCTCCTACGAGCAGTACTTC	TRBV5-1	TRBJ2-7	TRBD2	many
CASSPRRFNQPQHF	TGTGCCAGCAGTCCCCGCAGATTCAATCAGCCCCAGCATTTT	TRBV28	TRBJ1-5	NA	many
CSARVGGSYNEQFF	TGCAGTGCTAGAGTTGGGGGCTCCTACAATGAGCAGTTCTTC	TRBV20-1	TRBJ2-1	NA	many
CASSPKGQASNQPQHF	TGTGCCAGCTCACCCAAGGGACAGGCCAGCAATCAGCCCCAGCATTTT	TRBV18	TRBJ1-5	TRBD1	NA
CASSRLIQGSSYNEQFF	TGCGCCAGCAGCCGGCTTATACAGGGTAGCTCCTACAATGAGCAGTTCTTC	TRBV4-1	TRBJ2-1	NA	many
CASRASGTTYEQYF	TGTGCCAGCAGGGCTAGCGGGACCACCTACGAGCAGTACTTC	TRBV12-3/TRBV12-4	TRBJ2-7	TRBD2	NA
CASKSGQGESGANVLTF	TGTGCCAGCAAGTCTGGCCAGGGGGAATCTGGGGCCAACGTCCTGACTTTC	TRBV2	TRBJ2-6	TRBD1	many
CASSALLNTEAFF	TGTGCCAGCAGCGCGCTATTGAACACTGAAGCTTTCTTT	TRBV11-2	TRBJ1-1	NA	many
CAISESTADNSPLHF	TGTGCCATCAGTGAGTCGACGGCGGATAATTCACCCCTCCACTTT	TRBV10-3	TRBJ1-6	NA	many
CATSETGRTNTGELFF	TGTGCCACCAGTGAAACGGGACGGACAAACACCGGGGAGCTGTTTTTT	TRBV24-1	TRBJ2-2	NA	NA
CASSLVQDSSNYGYTF	TGTGCCAGCAGTCTGGTACAGGACAGTTCTAACTATGGCTACACCTTC	TRBV6-5	TRBJ1-2	NA	many
CASSQAPTGSGTLIKETQYF	TGTGCCAGCAGCCAAGCGCCGACAGGGTCCGGGACACTAATCAAAGAGACCCAGTACTTC	TRBV3-1	TRBJ2-5	TRBD1	many
CASSSDREAFF	TGTGCCAGCAGTTCCGACAGGGAGGCTTTCTTT	TRBV11-1	TRBJ1-1	TRBD1	many
CASRGRGTGYTF	TGTGCCAGCAGGGGCAGGGGGACCGGCTACACCTTC	TRBV7-8	TRBJ1-2	TRBD1	many
CASSQHTSGTETQYF	TGCGCCAGCAGCCAGCACACTAGCGGGACAGAGACCCAGTACTTC	TRBV4-1	TRBJ2-5	TRBD2	NA
CASSLTGANVLTF	TGCGCCAGCAGCTTGACTGGGGCCAACGTCCTGACTTTC	TRBV5-1	TRBJ2-6	NA	many
CASSRLLYEQYF	TGTGCCAGCAGTAGACTACTCTACGAGCAGTACTTC	TRBV6-6	TRBJ2-7	NA	many
CAWSVFRDEQYF	TGTGCCTGGAGTGTATTTAGGGACGAGCAGTACTTC	TRBV30	TRBJ2-7	NA	NA
CSAKLAGSTDTQYF	TGCAGTGCTAAATTGGCGGGAAGCACAGATACGCAGTATTTT	TRBV20-1	TRBJ2-3	NA	few
CASSQTSQGLEQFF	TGCGCCAGCAGCCAAACCTCACAGGGACTAGAGCAGTTCTTC	TRBV4-1	TRBJ2-1	NA	many
CASSHRGEVNQPQHF	TGCGCCAGCAGCCACCGCGGGGAGGTCAATCAGCCCCAGCATTTT	TRBV4-1	TRBJ1-5	NA	few
CSARDAGRNTEAFF	TGCAGTGCTAGAGATGCCGGCCGAAACACTGAAGCTTTCTTT	TRBV20-1	TRBJ1-1	NA	many
CSVDQGVEKLFF	TGCAGCGTTGACCAAGGGGTGGAAAAACTGTTTTTT	TRBV29-1	TRBJ1-4	NA	many
CATSGTGQGTPEETQYF	TGTGCCACCAGCGGTACGGGACAGGGAACCCCTGAAGAGACCCAGTACTTC	TRBV15	TRBJ2-5	TRBD1	few
CAWSRLQTGELFF	TGTGCCTGGAGTAGGTTACAGACCGGGGAGCTGTTTTTT	TRBV30	TRBJ2-2	NA	NA
CASSARGWQFF	TGTGCCAGCAGCGCCCGGGGATGGCAGTTCTTC	TRBV11-2	TRBJ2-1	NA	many
CSVLETGSWTGELFF	TGCAGCGTGCTAGAAACAGGGTCTTGGACCGGGGAGCTGTTTTTT	TRBV29-1	TRBJ2-2	NA	many
CASSSTGIGEQFF	TGTGCCAGCAGCTCTACAGGGATCGGTGAGCAGTTCTTC	TRBV7-8	TRBJ2-1	NA	many
CASRARDTQYF	TGTGCCAGCAGAGCGCGCGATACGCAGTATTTT	TRBV2	TRBJ2-3	NA	few
CASSQLGLAGQNTGELFF	TGCGCCAGCAGCCAACTAGGACTAGCGGGGCAAAACACCGGGGAGCTGTTTTTT	TRBV4-1	TRBJ2-2	TRBD2	many
CSVARDRLDTGELFF	TGCAGCGTTGCGAGGGACAGGTTGGACACCGGGGAGCTGTTTTTT	TRBV29-1	TRBJ2-2	TRBD1	many
CASSQDSNEQFF	TGTGCCAGCAGCCAAGATAGCAATGAGCAGTTCTTC	TRBV3-1	TRBJ2-1	NA	many
CASSPTTDWSAQYF	TGTGCCAGCAGCCCGACGACAGACTGGTCGGCGCAGTATTTT	TRBV11-1	TRBJ2-3	NA	many
CASSPPGKGGEAFF	TGTGCCAGCAGCCCGCCGGGTAAGGGGGGTGAAGCTTTCTTT	TRBV28	TRBJ1-1	NA	NA
CSAPQASGNSYEQYF	TGCAGTGCACCGCAGGCCAGCGGGAATTCCTACGAGCAGTACTTC	TRBV20-1	TRBJ2-7	TRBD2	many
CASSSIGPGELFF	TGTGCCAGCAGTTCTATAGGGCCCGGGGAGCTGTTTTTT	TRBV5-5	TRBJ2-2	NA	many
CASSKQGVEAFF	TGTGCCAGCAGCAAACAGGGGGTTGAAGCTTTCTTT	TRBV3-1	TRBJ1-1	TRBD1	NA
CSAEPGGRGFQETQYF	TGCAGTGCTGAGCCTGGCGGGAGGGGGTTCCAAGAGACCCAGTACTTC	TRBV20-1	TRBJ2-5	TRBD2	few
CASSAGTRLEGDYGYTF	TGTGCCAGCAGCGCAGGGACCCGCCTGGAGGGAGACTATGGCTACACCTTC	TRBV9	TRBJ1-2	NA	NA
CASSSPGQGFYEQFF	TGTGCCAGCAGCTCACCGGGACAGGGCTTTTATGAGCAGTTCTTC	TRBV7-6	TRBJ2-1	TRBD1	many
CASSRQGRNQPQHF	TGTGCCAGCAGTCGACAGGGGCGTAATCAGCCCCAGCATTTT	TRBV7-9	TRBJ1-5	TRBD1	many
CSGGWDSGYGYTF	TGCAGCGGTGGGTGGGACTCGGGCTATGGCTACACCTTC	TRBV29-1	TRBJ1-2	NA	many
CASSFTSLNEQFF	TGTGCCAGCAGCTTCACTAGCCTCAATGAGCAGTTCTTC	TRBV7-2	TRBJ2-1	NA	many
CSARGVAEHGANEQFF	TGCAGTGCTAGGGGAGTAGCGGAACACGGCGCTAATGAGCAGTTCTTC	TRBV20-1	TRBJ2-1	NA	many
CASSEYRENEQFF	TGTGCCAGCAGTGAATACAGGGAAAATGAGCAGTTCTTC	TRBV6-1	TRBJ2-1	NA	many
CASSLTTVGGVYNEQFF	TGTGCCAGCAGCCTAACGACGGTAGGGGGCGTCTACAATGAGCAGTTCTTC	TRBV11-2	TRBJ2-1	TRBD1	many
CASSGRQSTGTQYF	TGCGCCAGCAGCGGGAGACAATCCACAGGTACGCAGTATTTT	TRBV5-1	TRBJ2-3	NA	NA
CASSQGRLSYEQYF	TGTGCCAGCAGCCAGGGACGGCTCTCCTACGAGCAGTACTTC	TRBV11-2	TRBJ2-7	NA	NA
CASSQERSGTSNTEAFF	TGTGCCAGCAGCCAAGAAAGATCCGGGACATCGAACACTGAAGCTTTCTTT	TRBV3-1	TRBJ1-1	NA	NA